This TCR beta chain was captured in a study of identifying expanded T cells in peripheral blood (dated by TCRdb to between 2018 and 2021). Context from the whole study: Separate aliquots of the same genomic DNA pool were sequenced to produce technical replicates, and four replicates were compared in pairs. General findings and caveats noted by the study authors: The beta-binomial model significantly reduced the number of clones called differentially abundant and the false-positive rate across all healthy-donor time intervals. For all healthy donors, the variance in clone template counts between approximately two-week samples rose significantly as total template count increased. About 1.1 differentially abundant clones were flagged by the binomial model between technical replicates, whereas about 16 and 20 were flagged over around two weeks and four weeks, respectively. The authors expected that biological variance in healthy repertoires might rise further over much longer intervals, such as months to years.

No immune events such as infections were documented for the healthy donors during the collection period. Blood repertoires from healthy donors were used as a training cohort for calibrating time-dependent variance in a beta-binomial model of differential abundance of T-cell clones. There were around ten healthy donors in the training cohort, of whom 3 were female and 7 were male. Donor ages ranged from 29 to 64 years, with an average of around 43 years. Whole blood was collected from each healthy donor at three time points spaced two to three weeks apart and obtained from a commercial supplier. Genomic DNA was extracted from unsorted whole blood for immunosequencing. A remark on this clone: There is no known antigen for this receptor. No clone much larger than this one lies a single base away; base qualities are absent.

The CDR3, cysteine through phenylalanine, is 15 amino acids long. Here the CDR3 DNA is all that survives: 45 bases in frame from base 1. V and J lose 6 bases and 2 bases, and a span of 15 bases separates them. CDR1 and CDR2, per the germline V gene (reference sequence), are LNHNV and YYDKDF. The immunoSEQ Assay, which relies on bias-controlled multiplex PCR amplification of genomic DNA, was used to profile TCRbeta CDR3 regions. On the authors' methods: The absolute abundance of each unique TCRbeta CDR3 region was quantified after sequences were collapsed and filtered. Differential abundance was tested with two models: a binomial (Fisher-equivalent) model and a beta-binomial model that adds time-dependent variance fitted from healthy donors. Clones with fewer than 5 combined templates were removed, and differential abundance was called for clones with a Benjamini-Hochberg FDR below 0.01. Beta-binomial variance was modeled as a function of total template count across the two samples using the form v = (b*log(k)+a)^2. As stored in TCRdb, this immuneACCESS dataset retains in-frame rearrangements with V and J assigned. A fraction of the clones does not appear; measured against another copy, unresolved V genes explain less than half of the discrepancy, and the remainder lacks a known reason. V, J and clone size reflect that table, while D and trimming were determined from the DNA. The sample table records about 53,000 clones; under 85% of these occur just once. About a sixth of the sample goes to the ten largest clones.

The sequence came from a person between 18 and 75 years old in good health. The sequenced material came from blood. The chain is assembled from TRBV15 and TRBJ2-3; the D segment might be TRBD1 or TRBD2, since each matches 6 bases. CDR3 sequence: CATRARGQVTDTQYF. The DNA sequence reads TGTGCCACCAGGGCTCGGGGGCAGGTCACAGATACGCAGTATTTT.